The 21 T cell receptor beta chains listed next were all sequenced from one sample in a study of T cells after yellow fever vaccination. In TCRdb, the 5' RACE reads were re-called with MiXCR into one record per CDR3 protein. This sample has under 25,000 distinct CDR3 sequences; less than 5.5% occur once, and the top ten carry approximately 20%. This specimen consisted of PBMCs, either bulk or a sorted T-cell subset (CD4+, CD8+, memory, or dextramer-sorted; not recorded which), obtained around 45 days after the first yellow fever vaccination. The receptor source for this set is a man aged 18 to 35 who received the YFV17D yellow fever vaccine.

This clonotype has a count of ten or more. This chain links TRBV5-1 with TRBJ1-2, with TRBD1 matching over 7 bases. The ends lost 4 bases at V and 6 bases at J; junction bases unmatched: 6. The CDR3 is 13 amino acids. The V gene's germline CDR1 is SGHRS and CDR2 YFSETQ. CDR3 nucleotide sequence: TGCGCCAGCAGCGCAGACAGGGTTGATGGCTACACCTTC. It specifies CASSADRVDGYTF.

This clonotype occurred many times. V and J are TRBV10-3 and TRBJ1-2; 7 positions match TRBD1. CDR3 length: 14 residues. The V gene's germline CDR1 is ENHRY and CDR2 SYGVKD. V trimming: 2 bases; J trimming: 6 bases; junction bases outside the gene matches: 6. CDR3 DNA: TGTGCCATCAGTGAGCCGGGCAGGGGGGATGGCTACACCTTC. It specifies CAISEPGRGDGYTF.

This clonotype was counted many times. The rearrangement links TRBV4-2 to TRBJ2-3; no clear D. This CDR3 contains 17 residues. The V end lost 4 bases, the J end lost 2 bases, and 19 bases lay between the germline ends. The germline CDR1 and CDR2 sequences are LGHNA and YNFKEQ. The CDR3 sequence is CASSPLRALLDTDTQYF. In DNA, the CDR3 is TGTGCCAGCAGCCCGCTTCGAGCTCTCTTAGACACAGATACGCAGTATTTT.

In this sample, this clonotype turned up many times. The chain is built from TRBV27 and TRBJ2-1, with 8 bases matching TRBD2. Losses at the gene ends were 4 bases for V and 1 base for J; bases not matched to a gene: 6. Germline assignment: CDR1 MNHEY and CDR2 SMNVEV (reference sequence). The CDR3 contains 16 residues. CDR3 sequence (DNA): TGTGCCAGCAGTTCACTACAGCGGGGGTCCTACAATGAGCAGTTCTTC. Residues: CASSSLQRGSYNEQFF.

The CDR3 DNA follows: TGTGCCACCAGCACTGGGCCGGAGATTTACGAGCAGTACTTC. As protein: CATSTGPEIYEQYF. The rearrangement uses TRBV15 and TRBJ2-7; D is unresolved. CDR3 size: 14 residues. Deletions cut 4 bases from V and 4 bases from J, with 14 bases between. The germline V gene has CDR1 LNHNV and CDR2 YYDKDF (reference sequence).

This clonotype has at least ten counts. V usage is TRBV7-2 and J usage is TRBJ2-7, with 9 bases lining up with TRBD2. Germline values: CDR1 SGHTA, CDR2 FQGNSA. V lost 3 bases and J lost 1; bases outside the gene matches: 4. CDR3 length: 15 amino acids. The CDR3 DNA follows: TGTGCCAGCAGCTTTAACCTAGCGGGGTCCTACGAGCAGTACTTC. Encoded protein: CASSFNLAGSYEQYF.

Many counts were recorded for this clonotype. The chain combines TRBV18 with TRBJ2-5; no clear D gene. Trimming left V 3 bases short and J 4 bases short, with 18 bases between. Germline CDR1 reads KGHSH; CDR2 reads LQKENI. This CDR3 has 16 amino acids. CDR3 nucleotides: TGTGCCAGCTCACCTACCTTAGAGGTCCAAAGAGAGACCCAGTACTTC. This translates into CASSPTLEVQRETQYF.

Regarding this clonotype: A much more abundant neighbour one base away suggests this may be a read error. The V call is TRBV12-3 or TRBV12-4, the J call TRBJ1-2; D ambiguous. This CDR3 is built from 14 residues. The CDR3 DNA follows: TGTGCCAGCAGTTCATTGTACGGACGGGATGGCCACACCTTC. Protein product: CASSSLYGRDGHTF.

This clonotype was seen ten or more times. The gene calls are TRBV5-1 and TRBJ1-2; D gene unclear. Germline V gives CDR1 SGHRS, CDR2 YFSETQ. CDR3 length: 15 amino acids. V gave up 0 bases and J gave up 0 bases, with 9 bases separating them. The CDR3 bases are TGCGCCAGCAGCTTGGATGGCCGCTCTAACTATGGCTACACCTTC. It translates to CASSLDGRSNYGYTF.

At least ten counts were recorded for this clonotype. The rearrangement joins TRBV3-1 to TRBJ2-1, with D unresolved. Trimming left V 0 bases short and J 5 bases short, with 11 bases between. From germline, CDR1 is LGHDT and CDR2 YNNKEL (reference sequence). The CDR3 has 15 amino acids. The CDR3 loop reads CASSQDKERNNEQFF. The CDR3 DNA reads TGTGCCAGCAGCCAAGATAAAGAACGGAACAATGAGCAGTTCTTC.

This clonotype was recorded at least ten times. J is TRBJ2-3 and V is TRBV3-1, with a possible D match to TRBD1 (6 bases). Germline CDR1 and CDR2: LGHDT and YNNKEL (reference sequence). V was trimmed by 4 bases and J by 5 bases, leaving 13 bases between them. The CDR3 is 14 residues long. The CDR3 DNA reads as TGTGCCAGCAGCCGATACAGGGTAGGAGATACGCAGTATTTT. This encodes CASSRYRVGDTQYF.

The rearrangement joins TRBV5-4 to TRBJ1-2; perhaps TRBD1 as D (6 bases). The CDR3 length is 13 residues. The germline CDR1 and CDR2 sequences are SGHNT and YYREEE (reference sequence). Trimming stripped 4 bases from V and 8 bases from J, with 15 bases between. CDR3 in amino acids: CASSTGGHKGYTF. In nucleotides, the CDR3 is TGTGCCAGCAGCACCGGGGGACACAAGGGCTACACCTTC. The full variable domain, in which reference TRBV5-4 and TRBJ1-2 provide the parts outside the CDR3, is ETGVTQSPTHLIKTRGQQVTLRCSSQSGHNTVSWYQQALGQGPQFIFQYYREEENGRGNFPPRFSGLQFPNYSSELNVNALELDDSALYLCASSTGGHKGYTFGSGTRLTVV.

This clonotype came up many times. This chain links TRBV5-6 with TRBJ2-2; 10 bases align to TRBD2. Germline V lookup: CDR1 SGHDT, CDR2 YYEEEE. Unmatched junction bases numbered 2, after V lost 3 bases and J lost 6 bases. This CDR3 has 14 residues. The CDR3 bases are TGTGCCAGCAGCTCTAGCGGGGGAGCCGGGGAGCTGTTTTTT. Residues: CASSSSGGAGELFF.

The sample holds many counts of this clonotype. This chain links TRBV3-1 with TRBJ2-5, with TRBD2 identical over 11 bases. V lost 5 bases to trimming and J lost 3 bases; unmatched junction nucleotides: 8. Germline assignment: CDR1 LGHDT and CDR2 YNNKEL (reference sequence). The CDR3 length is 16 residues. The CDR3 spells CASSAALAGGKETQYF. Written as DNA, the CDR3 is TGTGCCAGCAGCGCCGCTTTAGCGGGGGGGAAAGAGACCCAGTACTTC.

The sample holds many counts of this clonotype. V usage is TRBV5-5 and J usage is TRBJ2-6, with no clear D. CDR1 is SGHKS, CDR2 YYEKEE, per germline (reference sequence). V was cut by 6 bases and J by 4 bases, with 5 bases left in between. The CDR3 is 12 amino acids. In DNA form, the CDR3 reads TGTGCCAGCACCCGGGGGGCCAACGTCCTGACTTTC. Its translation is CASTRGANVLTF. The complete variable domain, with remaining parts taken from reference TRBV5-5 and TRBJ2-6, reads DAGVTQSPTHLIKTRGQQVTLRCSPISGHKSVSWYQQVLGQGPQFIFQYYEKEERGRGNFPDRFSARQFPNYSSELNVNALLLGDSALYLCASTRGANVLTFGAGSRLTVL.

This clonotype has at least ten counts. The V gene is TRBV20-1, the J gene TRBJ1-5; D may be TRBD1 (6 bases). Germline CDR1 and CDR2: DFQATT and SNEGSKA (reference sequence). V was cut by 2 bases and J by 4 bases, with 15 bases left in between. This CDR3 has 15 amino acids. CDR3: CSARIQGRGNQPQHF. CDR3 in DNA: TGCAGTGCTAGAATTCAGGGGCGGGGGAATCAGCCCCAGCATTTT.

This clonotype was observed at least ten times. The V call is TRBV5-4, the J call TRBJ2-3; D remains ambiguous. The CDR3 loop spans 14 amino acids. Trimming took off 6 bases at V and 4 bases at J, with 15 bases between the two ends. Germline-derived CDR1 and CDR2 are SGHNT and YYREEE (reference sequence). CDR3 residues: CASTPIQAADTQYF. For the CDR3, the DNA is TGTGCCAGCACCCCAATCCAGGCAGCAGATACGCAGTATTTT. The variable domain in full, completed from reference TRBV5-4 and TRBJ2-3, reads ETGVTQSPTHLIKTRGQQVTLRCSSQSGHNTVSWYQQALGQGPQFIFQYYREEENGRGNFPPRFSGLQFPNYSSELNVNALELDDSALYLCASTPIQAADTQYFGPGTRLTVL.

At least ten counts were recorded for this clonotype. The chain joins TRBV20-1 to TRBJ2-1; D unclear. Trimming took 5 bases from V and 5 from J, leaving 13 bases between them. CDR3 size: 13 residues. Germline V lookup: CDR1 DFQATT, CDR2 SNEGSKA (reference sequence). The CDR3 protein is CSAAWLLNNEQFF. CDR3 sequence (DNA): TGCAGTGCTGCGTGGCTCCTCAACAATGAGCAGTTCTTC.

This clonotype was seen ten or more times. This chain joins TRBV12-3 or TRBV12-4 and TRBJ2-1, with D perhaps being TRBD1 or TRBD2 (6 bases each). This CDR3 has 11 residues. V lost 5 bases, J lost 10 bases, and 9 bases lay in between. The CDR3 spells CASSRGHEQFF. The CDR3 coding sequence is TGTGCCAGCAGTCGGGGGCACGAGCAGTTCTTC.

This clonotype was picked up many times. This CDR3 is CASSFPEITDTQYF. DNA of the CDR3: TGTGCCAGCAGCTTTCCCGAGATCACAGATACGCAGTATTTT. V usage is TRBV5-4 and J usage is TRBJ2-3; the D is unclear. The V gene's germline CDR1 is SGHNT and CDR2 YYREEE (reference sequence). The CDR3 totals 14 residues. Trimming shortened V by 2 bases and J by 2 bases, and 9 bases separated the two germline ends.

This clonotype was picked up many times. The chain recombines TRBV9 with TRBJ1-1, with TRBD1 as a possible D gene (5 bases). CDR1 is SGDLS, CDR2 YYNGEE, per germline. The CDR3 is 15 residues long. Trimming stripped 0 bases from V and 3 bases from J, with 12 bases between. The DNA of the CDR3 is TGTGCCAGCAGCGTAGACCCAGGGTCGCACACTGAAGCTTTCTTT. It codes for CASSVDPGSHTEAFF.